This is a list of T cell receptor beta chains from one sample in a study of monozygotic twins with inflammatory bowel disease. TCRdb derives one entry per CDR3 protein from the 5' RACE reads, leaving out DNA. Its table records 150,000 to 200,000 distinct CDR3 sequences. Sequenced input: blood. These receptors all come from a human donor with ulcerative colitis or Crohn's disease, or a healthy co-twin of an affected twin (not recorded which). Both conserved end residues are part of each CDR3.

CASIGQGVNSPLHF	TRBV6-6	TRBJ1-6
CASSPEGRVGGGSSPDTQYF	TRBV5-1	TRBJ2-3
CASSADSSGNTIYF	TRBV5-1	TRBJ1-3
CASSLGRQLNSPLHF	TRBV11-2	TRBJ1-6
CSASPDRQETQYF	TRBV20-1	TRBJ2-5
CASSWDTPGPHQPQHF	TRBV27	TRBJ1-5
CASSEGRADFRYSNQPQHF	TRBV6-1	TRBJ1-5
CASSPGGARYGYTF	TRBV5-1	TRBJ1-2
CSAKTSENYEQYF	TRBV20-1	TRBJ2-7
CASSYPLDRPEETQYF	TRBV6-2/TRBV6-3	TRBJ2-5
CASSQRGGDEQYF	TRBV28	TRBJ2-7
CASSVGGTGAWGSPLHF	TRBV9	TRBJ1-6
CASTGTAYGYTF	TRBV2	TRBJ1-2
CASSTGSHGYTF	TRBV12-3/TRBV12-4	TRBJ1-2
CAISESGRSEAFF	TRBV10-3	TRBJ1-1
CASSLYGSSNQPQHF	TRBV27	TRBJ1-5
CASRQSGGAYNEQFF	TRBV3-1	TRBJ2-1
CASSIGWGQGEETQYF	TRBV5-1	TRBJ2-5
CASIAGGITRDTQYF	TRBV28	TRBJ2-3
CASSSGAMLKYEQYF	TRBV5-4	TRBJ2-7
CASSSAGALNGYTF	TRBV28	TRBJ1-2
CASSPSTSVETQYF	TRBV18	TRBJ2-5
CASSLSSSRAYEQYF	TRBV27	TRBJ2-7
CASTPAESFYEQYF	TRBV6-6	TRBJ2-7
CASSYGETEAFF	TRBV6-6	TRBJ1-1
CSVVVGTGRGEQYF	TRBV29-1	TRBJ2-7
CASSQDDRDGNTIYF	TRBV4-1	TRBJ1-3
CASSTGTIGNTEAFF	TRBV19	TRBJ1-1
CASSKRGRNEQFF	TRBV6-5	TRBJ2-1
CSARDHQGGGNTIYF	TRBV20-1	TRBJ1-3
CASSLVHDRDQPQHF	TRBV7-2	TRBJ1-5
CAWSVGGIAQPQHF	TRBV30	TRBJ1-5
CASSLAAALHTDTQYF	TRBV6-9	TRBJ2-3
CSVGDRFYEQYF	TRBV29-1	TRBJ2-7
CSARDPGAGATYTEAFF	TRBV20-1	TRBJ1-1
CASSPSTEYGYTF	TRBV5-1	TRBJ1-2
CASSLEPAIGVATYEQYF	TRBV11-2	TRBJ2-7
CASSSSSGGGELFF	TRBV7-3	TRBJ2-2
CSAQPGTGKTNEQFF	TRBV20-1	TRBJ2-1
CASSTHPTGTYEQYF	TRBV27	TRBJ2-7
CASRSGLAGQETQYF	TRBV27	TRBJ2-5
CASSVVGNSPLHF	TRBV9	TRBJ1-6
CASYGTGVAGELFF	TRBV7-7	TRBJ2-2
CASSPPEGRHYGYTF	TRBV5-4	TRBJ1-2
CAARGNTEVFF	TRBV30	TRBJ1-1
CASSFGGQTNEQFF	TRBV5-5	TRBJ2-1
CASSYRGNTDTQYF	TRBV6-5	TRBJ2-3
CSVRGSPRYSNQPQHF	TRBV20-1	TRBJ1-5
CASSLAMQTSAYNEQFF	TRBV7-2	TRBJ2-1